The 10 T cell receptor beta chains below were found in one sample sequenced in a study of T cell responses to AZD1222 COVID-19 vaccine. Using immunoSEQ multiplex PCR, the repertoire was profiled, and TCRdb retains in-frame clones only, with some absent. The data hold some 120,000 clones, with 80% to 90% observed a single time. This specimen was peripheral blood, taken on day 0 of AZD1222 vaccination. The receptors come from an adult in good health.

J is TRBJ2-2 and V is TRBV2; 7 bases align to TRBD2. Germline V lookup: CDR1 SNHLY, CDR2 FYNNEI. Trimming cost V 4 bases and J 7 bases; bases outside gene matches: 9. This CDR3 is built from 15 residues. The CDR3 loop is CASSAGLERVGELFF. The DNA for the CDR3 is TGTGCCAGCAGTGCTGGACTAGAGCGCGTCGGGGAGCTGTTTTTT.

The rearrangement joins TRBV5-6 to TRBJ2-3, with 8 positions matching TRBD2. Unmatched junction bases numbered 5, after V lost 1 base and J lost 1 base. In germline, CDR1 is SGHDT, CDR2 YYEEEE. The CDR3 runs 16 residues. CDR3 coding DNA: TGTGCCAGCAGCTTGATACGGGGGGGCGGCACAGATACGCAGTATTTT. This translates into CASSLIRGGGTDTQYF.

DNA for the CDR3: TGCAGTGCTACAGGGCATTATGGCTACACCTTC. This codes for CSATGHYGYTF. V gene TRBV20-1 combines with J gene TRBJ1-2, with a possible D match to TRBD1 (5 bases). The CDR3 runs 11 residues. The germline CDR1 and CDR2 sequences are DFQATT and SNEGSKA (reference sequence). Deletions cut 4 bases from V and 5 bases from J, with 8 bases between.

The V and J genes are TRBV7-2 and TRBJ1-2; D uncertain. Trimming took 5 bases from V and 2 from J, leaving 12 bases between them. The CDR3 loop spans 14 amino acids. Germline V gene sequence: CDR1 SGHTA, CDR2 FQGNSA. The CDR3 here is CASSPLEANYGYTF. CDR3 bases: TGTGCCAGCAGCCCCCTCGAGGCAAACTATGGCTACACCTTC.

The V call is TRBV5-6, the J call TRBJ2-3; D possibly corresponds to TRBD1 (5 bases). CDR3 size: 14 residues. In germline, CDR1 is SGHDT, CDR2 YYEEEE. V lost 3 bases, J lost 10 bases, and 18 bases lay in between. The CDR3 nucleotides read TGTGCCAGCAGCTCCAGTTGGCCAGGGATGGCGCAGTATTTT. Protein sequence: CASSSSWPGMAQYF.

The CDR3 loop is CASSLEGLAGYEQYF. The DNA of the CDR3 is TGTGCCAGCAGCCTGGAGGGACTAGCGGGCTACGAGCAGTACTTC. The chain carries TRBV4-2 and TRBJ2-7, with TRBD2 identical over 12 bases. The V and J ends lost 4 bases and 3 bases, in that order; junction bases with no gene match: 4. This CDR3 has 15 residues. Germline values: CDR1 LGHNA, CDR2 YNFKEQ.

This chain uses TRBV9 with TRBJ2-3; D remains unclear. Germline lookup yields CDR1 SGDLS and CDR2 YYNGEE. V shed 0 bases and J shed 2 bases, with 13 bases lying between them. The CDR3 consists of 16 residues. The CDR3, as DNA: TGTGCCAGCAGCGTAGGTTCCTCTCCGTACACAGATACGCAGTATTTT. It codes for CASSVGSSPYTDTQYF.

The chain recombines TRBV7-8 with TRBJ1-1; 7 bases are shared with TRBD1. This CDR3 has 16 amino acids. Losses at the gene ends were 8 bases for V and 0 bases for J; bases not matched to a gene: 12. Germline CDR1 SGHVS, CDR2 FQNEAQ. The CDR3 loop is CASRLRDSIMNTEAFF. CDR3 DNA sequence: TGTGCCAGCCGACTCCGGGACAGTATTATGAACACTGAAGCTTTCTTT. The whole variable domain, filled in from reference TRBV7-8 and TRBJ1-1, reads GAGVSQSPRYKVAKRGQDVALRCDPISGHVSLFWYQQALGQGPEFLTYFQNEAQLDKSGLPSDRFFAERPEGSVSTLKIQRTQQEDSAVYLCASRLRDSIMNTEAFFGQGTRLTVV.

This chain uses TRBV3-1 (or the pseudogene TRBV3-2) with TRBJ2-7; weak D call: TRBD2 (6 bases). The CDR3 contains 15 residues. The V end lost 2 bases, the J end lost 3 bases, and 14 bases lay between the germline ends. Germline-derived CDR1 and CDR2 are LGHDT and YNNKEL (reference sequence). CDR3 sequence: CASSQRWLANYEQYF. The DNA of the CDR3 is TGTGCCAGCAGCCAAAGGTGGCTAGCGAACTACGAGCAGTACTTC.

The chain uses TRBV7-2 and TRBJ2-1; D possibly corresponds to TRBD1 (6 bases). With 6 bases removed from V and 8 bases from J, the gap between germline ends came to 17 bases. CDR3 length equals 14 residues. Germline V gene lookup returns CDR1 SGHTA and CDR2 FQGNSA. CDR3 loop: CASSKQGIKDEQFF. In DNA form, the CDR3 reads TGTGCCAGCAGTAAGCAGGGGATTAAAGATGAGCAGTTCTTC.